Presented here are 16 T cell receptor beta chains from one specimen sequenced in a study of tumor-infiltrating lymphocytes in primary liver carcinoma. For blood RNA, unsorted whole blood served as the source, and germline DNA was extracted too. Making TCR beta cDNA involved around 520 ng total RNA and a constant-region primer. Construction of TCR beta libraries relied on three successive nested multiplex PCR rounds employing slightly modified ARM-PCR. A C-beta reverse primer was combined with TRBV1-TRBV30 forward primers in the first two PCR rounds, and each round had 10 cycles. TCRdb analysed the multiplex PCR reads with MiXCR anew, one entry per CDR3 protein. The sample contains approximately 330,000 distinct CDR3 sequences, 65% of which appear only once. Sequencing was performed on peripheral blood. The receptors derive from a man aged 40-49 years with primary liver carcinoma and hepatitis B virus infection.

Points on this clonotype: The junction differs from germline at one of its ends, possibly a read error. The CDR3 sequence is CASSLARGLGWELFF. CDR3 nucleotide sequence: TGTGCCAGCAGCTTAGCGCGGGGCCTAGGCTGGGAGTTGTTTTTT. This chain links TRBV11-1 with TRBJ2-2; D perhaps matches TRBD2 (6 bases). CDR1 is SGHAT and CDR2 is FQDESV in the germline V gene (reference sequence). The CDR3 is 15 residues long.

As regards this clonotype: An end of the junction differs from the germline gene, which may be a read error. This chain links TRBV12-3 or TRBV12-4 with TRBJ2-7; D assignment may be TRBD1 or TRBD2 (5 bases each). This CDR3 comprises 13 residues. CDR3 region: CGSSLIGTGEQYF. Here the CDR3 DNA reads TGTGGCAGCAGCCTTATCGGGACGGGGGAGCAGTACTTC.

Details on this clonotype: This clone may be a read error of a much larger clone one base away. The chain has TRBV6-1 and TRBJ2-1; unclear D gene. Germline V gene lookup returns CDR1 MNHNS and CDR2 SASEGT. V was cut by 1 base and J by 9 bases, with 4 bases left in between. The CDR3 is 11 residues long. Here the CDR3 DNA reads TGTGCCAGCAGTGAAGGGGTTGAGCAGTTCTTC. Its protein is CASSEGVEQFF.

The chain couples TRBV5-4 to TRBJ1-1; the D is unclear. Germline loops: CDR1 SGHNT, CDR2 YYREEE (reference sequence). V lost 0 bases and J 5 bases, leaving 11 bases between the germline ends. This CDR3 is 14 amino acids long. The CDR3 nucleotides are TGTGCCAGCAGCTTGGGCAGGTCGGCGACTGAAGCTTTCTTT. Protein sequence: CASSLGRSATEAFF.

This chain joins TRBV11-2 and TRBJ1-5; 11 nucleotides align to TRBD1. The J call may be wrong; the DNA end is better matched by TRBJ2-3. Germline V gene lookup returns CDR1 SGHAT and CDR2 FQNNGV. This CDR3 is built from 14 residues. In nucleotides, the CDR3 is TGTGCCAGCAGCGTCGGGACAGGGGGACAGCCCCAGTATTTT. It is translated as CASSVGTGGQPQYF.

This clonotype was detected once. The germline gene is not matched at one end of the junction; a read error may be the cause. The rearrangement uses TRBV11-3 and TRBJ1-1, with 7 positions matching TRBD1. Germline assignment: CDR1 SGHNT and CDR2 YENEEA. The CDR3 is 17 residues long. The CDR3: CASSQFGQEAMNTEAFF. CDR3 nucleotides: TGTGCCAGCAGCCAATTTGGACAGGAAGCCATGAACACTGAAGCTTTCTTC.

This clonotype was recorded at least ten times. The CDR3 sequence is CASRTTGVNTEAFF. CDR3 DNA: TGTGCCAGCAGGACTACAGGGGTGAACACTGAAGCTTTCTTT. The rearrangement links TRBV4-2 to TRBJ1-1, with 7 bases identical to TRBD1. Germline lookup yields CDR1 LGHNA and CDR2 YNFKEQ. Unmatched junction bases numbered 4, after V lost 6 bases and J lost 0 bases. The CDR3 runs to 14 residues.

This clonotype came up many times. This chain links TRBV29-1 with TRBJ2-3; the D gene is possibly TRBD1 (6 bases). CDR1 is SQVTM, CDR2 ANQGSEA, per germline. The V end was cut by 4 bases, the J end by 2 bases, with 13 bases between. CDR3 length: 14 amino acids. CDR3 sequence: CSVGRQAATDTQYF. Here the CDR3 DNA reads TGCAGCGTTGGTAGACAGGCTGCCACAGATACGCAGTATTTT.

Regarding this clonotype: This may come from a read error, since a much larger clone is one base off. The chain couples TRBV5-5 to TRBJ2-7; D possibly matches TRBD1 or TRBD2 (5 bases each). Germline V gives CDR1 SGHKS, CDR2 YYEKEE (reference sequence). The germline V and J ends were trimmed by 4 bases and 0 bases, with 14 bases remaining between them. This CDR3 spans 15 amino acids. CDR3 region: CASSRTTGASYEQYF. In DNA form, the CDR3 reads TGTGCCAGCAGCCGAACTACCGGGGCCTCCTACGAGCAGTACTTC.

A note on this clonotype: A single base separates this from a much larger clone, so it may be a read error. This chain links TRBV6-1 with TRBJ2-7; TRBD2 matches at 7 bases. CDR3 size: 11 residues. CDR1 and CDR2 (germline): MNHNS, SASEGT. The CDR3, as DNA: TGTACCACCGGACTAGTCGGGGAGCAGTACTTC. As protein: CTTGLVGEQYF.

There are many counts of this clonotype. The gene calls are TRBV29-1 and TRBJ2-6; D gene unclear. The CDR3 covers 14 residues. In germline, CDR1 is SQVTM, CDR2 ANQGSEA. V lost 1 base to trimming and J lost 0 bases, with 4 bases between them. The chain's CDR3 is CSVEGGSGANVLTF. The CDR3 DNA follows: TGCAGCGTTGAAGGGGGCTCTGGGGCCAACGTCCTGACTTTC.

On this clonotype itself: One end of the junction fails to match germline, which may point to a read error. The CDR3 sequence: CSSSFDGQPQHF. As DNA, the CDR3 is TGTTCCAGCAGCTTTGATGGTCAGCCCCAGCATTTT. The V call is TRBV5-5, the J call TRBJ1-5; D gene uncertain. Germline V gene sequence: CDR1 SGHKS, CDR2 YYEKEE (reference sequence). The CDR3 has 12 residues.

This clonotype occurred a few times. V is TRBV28 and J is TRBJ2-5, with D maybe TRBD1 (6 bases). The CDR3 is 17 residues long. V lost 4 bases and J 0 bases, leaving 18 bases between the germline ends. Germline values: CDR1 MDHEN, CDR2 SYDVKM. The CDR3 loop reads CASSSGRPGHYQETQYF. The DNA for the CDR3 is TGTGCCAGCAGTTCGGGACGACCGGGACATTACCAAGAGACCCAGTACTTC.

This clonotype showed up just once. This may arise from a read error, as a much more abundant clone is one base away. The chain carries TRBV6-2 or TRBV6-3 and TRBJ2-1; D is unclear. Looked up from germline, CDR1 is MNHEY and CDR2 is SVGEGT. The CDR3 extends over 14 amino acids. The CDR3 spells CTSSRAAGYNEQFF. In nucleotides, the CDR3 is TGTACCAGCAGTCGGGCGGCAGGCTACAATGAGCAGTTCTTC.

Of note for this clonotype: A much larger clone differs by one base, so this may be a read error. This sequence joins TRBV6-5 and TRBJ1-2; the D gene is possibly TRBD1 (6 bases). CDR3 size: 14 residues. CDR1 and CDR2 from the germline V gene are MNHEY and SVGAGI. CDR3 DNA: TGTGCCAGCAGTTACTTCTTGGGACAAGGAGGCTTCACCTTC. It encodes CASSYFLGQGGFTF.

The V gene is TRBV6-5, the J gene TRBJ1-6, with D perhaps TRBD1 (5 bases). Deletions cut 7 bases from V and 19 bases from J, with 23 bases between. The CDR3 length is 13 residues. CDR1 and CDR2 (germline): MNHEY, SVGAGI. The CDR3 nucleotides read TGTGCCAGCATCGAATCCGGGGGGAGCCAACAACACTTT. Its translation: CASIESGGSQQHF.